This T cell receptor (beta chain) emerged from a study of shared clonotypes between healthy human individuals. On the study more broadly: Per-donor plates numbered three CD4 naive, three CD4 memory, two CD8 naive and one CD8 memory.

The table lists this clone with a count of one. The V gene lost 0 bases and the J gene lost 9 bases, with 18 bases spanning the gap. The CDR3 is 16 amino acids. Germline values: CDR1 MGHRA, CDR2 YSYEKL. Sequenced by immunoSEQ multiplex PCR; TCRdb stores in-frame clones only, minus some. The sample has over 2 million clones; roughly 94% are singletons. V usage is TRBV4-1 and J usage is TRBJ1-5; the D gene is possibly TRBD1 (5 bases). Sequencing was done on a sample of naive CD4+ T cells sorted from blood. As for subset: CD45RA+ positively selected. The clonotype was recovered from a man aged 18 to 30 in good health. CDR3 sequence (DNA): TGCGCCAGCAGCCAAGATTCCGGGACGTCGGTACGGCCCCAGCATTTT. Encoded protein: CASSQDSGTSVRPQHF.